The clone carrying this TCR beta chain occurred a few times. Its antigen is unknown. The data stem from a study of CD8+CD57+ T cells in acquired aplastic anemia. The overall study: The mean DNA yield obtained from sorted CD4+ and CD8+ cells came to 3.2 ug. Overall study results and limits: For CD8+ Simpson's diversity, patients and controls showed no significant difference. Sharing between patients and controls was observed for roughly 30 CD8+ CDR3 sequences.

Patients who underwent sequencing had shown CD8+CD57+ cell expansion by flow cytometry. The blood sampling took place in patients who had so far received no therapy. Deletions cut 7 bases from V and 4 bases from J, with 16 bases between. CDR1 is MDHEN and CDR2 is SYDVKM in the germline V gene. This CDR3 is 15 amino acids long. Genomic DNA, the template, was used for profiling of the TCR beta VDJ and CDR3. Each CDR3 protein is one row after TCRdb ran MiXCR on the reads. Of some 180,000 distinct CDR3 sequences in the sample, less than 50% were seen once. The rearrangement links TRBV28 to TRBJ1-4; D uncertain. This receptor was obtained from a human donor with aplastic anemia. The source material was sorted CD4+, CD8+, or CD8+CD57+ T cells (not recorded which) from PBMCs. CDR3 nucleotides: TGTGCCAGCACCCTTGCGACGGCTGATAATGAAAAACTGTTTTTT. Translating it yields CASTLATADNEKLFF.